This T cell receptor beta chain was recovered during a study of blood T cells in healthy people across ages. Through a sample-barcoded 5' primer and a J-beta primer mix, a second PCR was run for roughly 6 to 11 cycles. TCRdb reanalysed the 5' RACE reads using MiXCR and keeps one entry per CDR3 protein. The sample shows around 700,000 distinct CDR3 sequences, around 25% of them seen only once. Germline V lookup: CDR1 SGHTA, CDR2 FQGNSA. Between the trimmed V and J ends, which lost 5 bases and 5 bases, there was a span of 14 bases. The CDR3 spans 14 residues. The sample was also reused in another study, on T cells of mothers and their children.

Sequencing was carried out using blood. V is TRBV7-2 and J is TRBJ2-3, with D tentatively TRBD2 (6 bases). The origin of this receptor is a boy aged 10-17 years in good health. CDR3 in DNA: TGTGCCAGCAGCATCCCTAGCGTTCTAGATACGCAGTATTTT. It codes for CASSIPSVLDTQYF. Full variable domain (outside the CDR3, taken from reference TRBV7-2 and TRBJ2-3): GAGVSQSPSNKVTEKGKDVELRCDPISGHTALYWYRQSLGQGLEFLIYFQGNSAPDKSGLPSDRFSAERTGGSVSTLTIQRTQQEDSAVYLCASSIPSVLDTQYFGPGTRLTVL.